This entry lists 32 T cell receptor beta chains sequenced from one sample in a study of cytomegalovirus exposure and HLA in healthy donors. PCR was performed using 60 Vbeta and 13 Jbeta primers. The repertoire was sequenced with immunoSEQ multiplex PCR; TCRdb's copy has only in-frame clones and lacks some. The sample holds about 160,000 clones. The source material was PBMCs. These receptor sequences come from a man aged 25-45 years in good health and CMV-seronegative.

J is TRBJ2-5 and V is TRBV4-1; the D gene is possibly TRBD2 (6 bases). This CDR3 has 15 residues. The V end lost 0 bases, the J end lost 5 bases, and 13 bases lay between the germline ends. The germline V gene has CDR1 MGHRA and CDR2 YSYEKL. As DNA, the CDR3 is TGCGCCAGCAGCCAAGATGCACGGGAGTGGGAGACCCAGTACTTC. It specifies CASSQDAREWETQYF.

The chain joins TRBV6-5 to TRBJ1-4; D gene ambiguous. Deletions cut 5 bases from V and 4 bases from J, with 14 bases between. Germline CDR1 MNHEY, CDR2 SVGAGI. CDR3 length equals 15 residues. The CDR3 coding sequence is TGTGCCAGCAGTCCCGCAGGTCTTTATAATGAAAAACTGTTTTTT. It codes for CASSPAGLYNEKLFF.

The chain couples TRBV28 to TRBJ1-5; 8 nucleotides line up with TRBD1. The CDR3 has 16 amino acids. Germline V lookup: CDR1 MDHEN, CDR2 SYDVKM. V was pared by 1 base and J by 5 bases, with 7 bases of the junction left unmatched. The CDR3 DNA follows: TGTGCCAGCAGTTTATACGGCAGGGGGCATCATCAGCCCCAGCATTTT. Translation gives CASSLYGRGHHQPQHF.

This chain links TRBV6-6 with TRBJ2-3; 7 nucleotides align to TRBD1. There are 14 residues in the CDR3. Trimming took 4 bases from V and 7 from J; bases not matched to a gene: 8. Germline V gene lookup returns CDR1 MNHNY and CDR2 SVGAGI (reference sequence). The CDR3 spells CASSSGQVWNTQYF. DNA for the CDR3: TGTGCCAGCAGTTCCGGACAGGTTTGGAATACGCAGTATTTT.

The chain carries TRBV14 and TRBJ2-3; 8 bases line up with TRBD2. CDR3 length equals 16 residues. The ends lost 0 bases at V and 5 bases at J; junction bases unmatched: 7. CDR1 is SGHDN and CDR2 is FVKESK in the germline V gene. Written as DNA, the CDR3 is TGTGCCAGCAGCCAAGATTCGGCGGGAGGTGAAGATACGCAGTATTTT. It translates to CASSQDSAGGEDTQYF.

The V call is TRBV15, the J call TRBJ1-5, with a weak D call TRBD1 (5 bases). V was pared by 0 bases and J by 7 bases, with 7 bases between. CDR1 is LNHNV and CDR2 is YYDKDF in the germline V gene (reference sequence). The CDR3 covers 13 residues. The CDR3 loop reads CATSRDREQPQHF. CDR3 sequence (DNA): TGTGCCACCAGCAGAGACAGGGAACAGCCCCAGCATTTT.

The chain is built from TRBV27 and TRBJ2-7; TRBD2 matches 9 bases. The CDR3 has 15 amino acids. Germline V lookup: CDR1 MNHEY, CDR2 SMNVEV (reference sequence). Trimming removed 7 bases from V and 5 bases from J; junction bases left unmatched: 12. The CDR3 coding sequence is TGTGCCAGCACAATATCTGGCGGGAGGGCCAACGAGCAGTACTTC. It encodes CASTISGGRANEQYF.

The chain recombines TRBV11-3 with TRBJ2-1; a weak D match, TRBD2 (5 bases). The CDR3 is 16 amino acids. Deletions cut 2 bases from V and 2 bases from J, with 13 bases between. The germline gives CDR1 SGHNT, CDR2 YENEEA. The CDR3 nucleotides read TGTGCCAGCAGCTTAAGGAGCGGACCGCCCTACAATGAGCAGTTCTTC. It specifies CASSLRSGPPYNEQFF.

V usage is TRBV30 and J usage is TRBJ1-5; 12 bases fit TRBD1. CDR3 length: 15 amino acids. After removal of 2 bases from V and 13 bases from J, the junction contained 12 bases not matched to a gene. Germline loops: CDR1 GTSNPN, CDR2 SVGIG (reference sequence). In DNA, the CDR3 is TGTGCCTGGAGTTTACCGGGACAGGGGGCGGTGAGGCAGCATTTT. This gives the protein CAWSLPGQGAVRQHF.

The genes are TRBV9 and TRBJ1-4; maybe TRBD1 (5 bases). Germline V gives CDR1 SGDLS, CDR2 YYNGEE. V was shortened by 0 bases and J by 6 bases, with 9 bases between the two germline ends. The CDR3 extends over 14 amino acids. The CDR3: CASSVGDWDEKLFF. CDR3 nucleotide sequence: TGTGCCAGCAGCGTAGGGGACTGGGATGAAAAACTGTTTTTT.

The chain is built from TRBV9 and TRBJ2-1; 9 positions match TRBD2. V gave up 7 bases and J gave up 2 bases; unmatched junction bases: 10. CDR3 length equals 16 residues. Germline lookup yields CDR1 SGDLS and CDR2 YYNGEE. The CDR3 loop reads CASGRLAEPTYNEQFF. DNA of the CDR3: TGTGCCAGCGGACGACTAGCGGAACCAACCTACAATGAGCAGTTCTTC.

The chain recombines TRBV19 with TRBJ2-1; D might be TRBD2 (5 bases). The CDR3 has 12 amino acids. With 1 base removed from V and 13 bases from J, the gap between germline ends came to 11 bases. Per germline, CDR1 LNHDA and CDR2 SQIVND (reference sequence). Here the CDR3 DNA reads TGTGCCAGTAGTATAGGTTTGAGGGAACAGTTCTTC. Its translation is CASSIGLREQFF.

The chain carries TRBV29-1 and TRBJ2-3; 12 bases match TRBD1. Germline V gene sequence: CDR1 SQVTM, CDR2 ANQGSEA. The ends lost 7 bases at V and 2 bases at J; junction bases unmatched: 4. The CDR3 spans 14 residues. The CDR3, as DNA: TGCAGCGGGGGACAGGGGGCAAACACAGATACGCAGTATTTT. The encoded protein is CSGGQGANTDTQYF.

This chain joins TRBV4-3 and TRBJ2-2; 13 bases are a match to TRBD2. The CDR3 sequence is 18 residues long. V dropped 3 bases and J dropped 3; count of bases not matched to a gene: 7. Germline values: CDR1 LGHNA, CDR2 YSLEER. In DNA form, the CDR3 reads TGCGCCAGCAGCCATTCGACTAGCGGGAGGCTTGACACCGGGGAGCTGTTTTTT. Translation: CASSHSTSGRLDTGELFF.

The chain has TRBV6-6 and TRBJ1-1; weak D call: TRBD1 (5 bases). V lost 1 base and J lost 6, with 12 bases in between. Germline V gene lookup returns CDR1 MNHNY and CDR2 SVGAGI (reference sequence). CDR3 length: 14 residues. The CDR3 spells CASSYFGSGAEAFF. CDR3 coding DNA: TGTGCCAGCAGTTACTTTGGATCGGGGGCTGAAGCTTTCTTT.

The chain has TRBV2 and TRBJ1-1; TRBD1 agrees at 7 bases. The CDR3 has 14 residues. The germline CDR1 and CDR2 sequences are SNHLY and FYNNEI. Unmatched junction bases numbered 6, after V lost 4 bases and J lost 4 bases. The CDR3 spells CASSAQGQSTEAFF. The CDR3 DNA reads TGTGCCAGCAGTGCTCAGGGACAGTCCACTGAAGCTTTCTTT. The entire variable domain, with the rest obtained from reference TRBV2 and TRBJ1-1, is as follows: EPEVTQTPSHQVTQMGQEVILRCVPISNHLYFYWYRQILGQKVEFLVSFYNNEISEKSEIFDDQFSVERPDGSNFTLKIRSTKLEDSAMYFCASSAQGQSTEAFFGQGTRLTVV.

V usage is TRBV6-5 and J usage is TRBJ1-1; tentatively, D is TRBD1 (6 bases). The V and J ends lost 2 bases and 11 bases respectively, with 15 bases between them. The V gene's germline CDR1 is MNHEY and CDR2 SVGAGI. The CDR3 consists of 13 residues. CDR3 sequence: CASSYTKHRDAFF. Written as DNA, the CDR3 is TGTGCCAGCAGTTACACAAAACACAGGGACGCTTTCTTT.

V and J are TRBV7-8 and TRBJ1-5; 8 nucleotides align to TRBD1. V shed 3 bases and J 7 bases; nucleotides not matched to a gene: 2. Germline assignment: CDR1 SGHVS and CDR2 FQNEAQ. The CDR3 consists of 13 residues. The CDR3 DNA follows: TGTGCCAGCAGCTTGGACAGGGAGCAGCCCCAGCATTTT. Its protein product is CASSLDREQPQHF. Filled out from reference TRBV7-8 and TRBJ1-5, the complete variable domain reads GAGVSQSPRYKVAKRGQDVALRCDPISGHVSLFWYQQALGQGPEFLTYFQNEAQLDKSGLPSDRFFAERPEGSVSTLKIQRTQQEDSAVYLCASSLDREQPQHFGDGTRLSIL.

The chain carries TRBV6-5 and TRBJ1-3; D is undetermined. This CDR3 spans 15 amino acids. Deletions cut 0 bases from V and 0 bases from J, with 6 bases between. The germline V gene encodes CDR1 MNHEY and CDR2 SVGAGI. The CDR3 nucleotides read TGTGCCAGCAGTTACTCCCTTAGCTCTGGAAACACCATATATTTT. Its translation: CASSYSLSSGNTIYF.

The chain recombines TRBV2 with TRBJ2-7, with TRBD2 matching over 10 bases. The CDR3 totals 20 residues. Germline assignment: CDR1 SNHLY and CDR2 FYNNEI. V was clipped by 6 bases and J by 0 bases; unmatched bases: 20. CDR3 DNA sequence: TGTGCCAGCAGGCCCTTTATTTCTAGCGGGAGTTTTGCCAGCTCCTACGAGCAGTACTTC. Translated: CASRPFISSGSFASSYEQYF.

The V call is TRBV27, the J call TRBJ2-2; TRBD1 is a possible D gene (5 bases). The germline gives CDR1 MNHEY, CDR2 SMNVEV (reference sequence). The germline V and J ends were trimmed by 5 bases and 8 bases, with 15 bases remaining between them. CDR3 length equals 14 residues. CDR3 region: CASSRRQNQGELFF. The CDR3, as DNA: TGTGCCAGCAGTCGTCGACAGAATCAAGGGGAGCTGTTTTTT.

V and J are TRBV11-3 and TRBJ1-5; D remains ambiguous. The V and J ends lost 5 bases and 3 bases respectively, with 8 bases between them. The CDR3 covers 13 residues. Germline CDR1 reads SGHNT; CDR2 reads YENEEA. The CDR3 nucleotides are TGTGCCAGCAGCACACAGACCAATCAGCCCCAGCATTTT. Its translation: CASSTQTNQPQHF.

V gene TRBV7-6 combines with J gene TRBJ2-5, with D maybe TRBD1 (6 bases). CDR3 length equals 14 residues. The germline gives CDR1 SGHVS, CDR2 FNYEAQ. Trimming stripped 3 bases from V and 1 base from J, with 9 bases between. The CDR3 DNA reads as TGTGCCAGCAGCTTTGACAGGACCCAAGAGACCCAGTACTTC. This encodes CASSFDRTQETQYF.

The rearrangement links TRBV6-5 to TRBJ2-2, with D unclear. Germline values: CDR1 MNHEY, CDR2 SVGAGI. CDR3 length: 14 residues. V gave up 3 bases and J gave up 7 bases, with 12 bases separating them. The CDR3 sequence is CASSYSQRGGELFF. The CDR3 DNA reads as TGTGCCAGCAGTTATTCTCAGCGTGGCGGGGAGCTGTTTTTT.

V is TRBV6-5 and J is TRBJ2-5, with D perhaps TRBD2 (6 bases). The ends were cut back, 7 bases at V and 1 base at J, with 13 bases in the middle. The CDR3 totals 14 residues. Germline CDR1 is MNHEY and CDR2 is SVGAGI. The CDR3 coding sequence is TGTGCCAGCACGGAGCGGGTACCCCAAGAGACCCAGTACTTC. It specifies CASTERVPQETQYF.

The chain has TRBV6-5 and TRBJ1-2; the match to TRBD1 covers 7 bases. CDR3 length: 13 amino acids. The junction had 5 bases not matched to a gene; V was cut back by 4 bases and J by 6 bases. CDR1 and CDR2 from the germline V gene are MNHEY and SVGAGI. CDR3 bases: TGTGCCAGCAGTTTACAGGGGACTCATGGCTACACCTTC. Amino acids: CASSLQGTHGYTF.

The genes are TRBV7-2 and TRBJ1-4; D uncertain. This CDR3 contains 14 residues. V lost 5 bases and J 4 bases, leaving 11 bases between the germline ends. Germline assignment: CDR1 SGHTA and CDR2 FQGNSA. CDR3 sequence reads: CASSPDGFNEKLFF. Here the CDR3 DNA reads TGTGCCAGCAGCCCCGACGGGTTTAATGAAAAACTGTTTTTT.

The rearrangement uses TRBV7-8 and TRBJ2-7; D is unclear. In germline, CDR1 is SGHVS, CDR2 FQNEAQ. The CDR3 consists of 13 residues. Trimming shortened V by 9 bases and J by 0 bases, and 12 bases separated the two germline ends. The CDR3 spells CARVRRYSYEQYF. CDR3 coding DNA: TGTGCCAGGGTCAGGCGATACTCCTACGAGCAGTACTTC.

The gene calls are TRBV7-8 and TRBJ1-5, with D possibly being TRBD1 (6 bases). Looked up from germline, CDR1 is SGHVS and CDR2 is FQNEAQ. The CDR3 is made up of 14 amino acids. V gave up 5 bases and J gave up 5 bases, with 13 bases separating them. CDR3 sequence reads: CASSPTGPHQPQHF. DNA for the CDR3: TGTGCCAGCAGCCCAACAGGGCCCCATCAGCCCCAGCATTTT.

The rearrangement joins TRBV30 to TRBJ1-1; 7 bases match TRBD1. The V and J ends lost 2 bases and 7 bases, in that order; junction bases with no gene match: 10. Germline-derived CDR1 and CDR2 are GTSNPN and SVGIG (reference sequence). The CDR3 is 14 amino acids. DNA for the CDR3: TGTGCCTGGAGTAAGACAGGGCAGCCTCTTGAAGCTTTCTTT. Encoded protein: CAWSKTGQPLEAFF.

The chain carries TRBV5-5 and TRBJ2-6; 10 nucleotides match TRBD1. This CDR3 region has 17 residues. After removal of 5 bases from V and 2 bases from J, the junction contained 7 bases not matched to a gene. The V gene's germline CDR1 is SGHKS and CDR2 YYEKEE (reference sequence). The CDR3 is CASRKGQGLAGANVLTF. The CDR3, as DNA: TGTGCCAGCAGAAAGGGACAGGGGCTTGCTGGGGCCAACGTCCTGACTTTC.

The chain couples TRBV5-1 to TRBJ2-2; 7 bases map to TRBD1. V lost 0 bases and J lost 2; bases outside the gene matches: 4. Germline V gene sequence: CDR1 SGHRS, CDR2 YFSETQ. The CDR3 has 16 amino acids. The CDR3: CASSLAPGGNTGELFF. The CDR3 DNA follows: TGCGCCAGCAGCTTGGCTCCAGGGGGTAACACCGGGGAGCTGTTTTTT.